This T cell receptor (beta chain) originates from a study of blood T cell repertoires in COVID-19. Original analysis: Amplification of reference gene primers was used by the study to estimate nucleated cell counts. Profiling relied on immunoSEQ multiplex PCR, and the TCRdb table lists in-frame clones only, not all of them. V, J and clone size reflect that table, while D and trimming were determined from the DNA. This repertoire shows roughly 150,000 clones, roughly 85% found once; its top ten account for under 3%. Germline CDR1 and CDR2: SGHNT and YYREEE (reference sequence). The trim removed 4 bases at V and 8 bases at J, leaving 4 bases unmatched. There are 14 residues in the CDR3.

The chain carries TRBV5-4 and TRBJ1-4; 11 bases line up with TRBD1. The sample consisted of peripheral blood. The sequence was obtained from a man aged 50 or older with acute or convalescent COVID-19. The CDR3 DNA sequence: TGTGCCAGCAGCCTGGACAGGGGGCTCGAAAAACTGTTTTTT. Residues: CASSLDRGLEKLFF.